The 6 T cell receptor beta chains reported below all come from one sample, sequenced in a study of blood T cell repertoires in COVID-19. Method: immunoSEQ multiplex PCR; TCRdb's copy keeps in-frame clones and lacks some. This table has 150,000 or so clones, 80% to 90% appearing once. The source material was peripheral blood. Source of these receptors: a man between 18 and 35 years old with COVID-19, enrolled during active disease.

This clone was counted between two and nine times. The rearrangement links TRBV4-1 to TRBJ2-7; perhaps TRBD2 as D (5 bases). Germline lookup yields CDR1 MGHRA and CDR2 YSYEKL. This CDR3 is 16 amino acids long. Between the trimmed V and J ends, which lost 0 bases and 7 bases, there was a span of 19 bases. The CDR3 DNA follows: TGCGCCAGCAGCCAAGATGGGGAGAGGCCCCTCAATGAGCAGTACTTC. Its protein is CASSQDGERPLNEQYF.

This chain joins TRBV27 and TRBJ2-7; 8 positions agree with TRBD2. The trim removed 3 bases at V and 6 bases at J, leaving 4 bases unmatched. The CDR3 runs 13 residues. CDR1 and CDR2 (germline): MNHEY, SMNVEV (reference sequence). CDR3 sequence: CASSFGGRSEQYF. The CDR3 nucleotides read TGTGCCAGCAGTTTCGGCGGGAGGTCCGAGCAGTACTTC.

V and J are TRBV9 and TRBJ2-7; 8 bases agree with TRBD1. The CDR3 consists of 13 residues. The V and J ends lost 3 bases and 3 bases, in that order; junction bases with no gene match: 2. Germline CDR1 SGDLS, CDR2 YYNGEE. The CDR3 coding sequence is TGTGCCAGCAGCGGAGGACAGGGCTACGAGCAGTACTTC. Amino acid sequence: CASSGGQGYEQYF. The full variable domain, in which reference TRBV9 and TRBJ2-7 provide the parts outside the CDR3, is DSGVTQTPKHLITATGQRVTLRCSPRSGDLSVYWYQQSLDQGLQFLIQYYNGEERAKGNILERFSAQQFPDLHSELNLSSLELGDSALYFCASSGGQGYEQYFGPGTRLTVT.

The V gene is TRBV9, the J gene TRBJ1-2; D call uncertain. Trimming cost V 3 bases and J 0 bases, with 9 bases left between them. The CDR3 length is 14 residues. The germline V gene encodes CDR1 SGDLS and CDR2 YYNGEE. CDR3: CASSELEANYGYTF. The CDR3 DNA reads as TGTGCCAGCAGCGAACTAGAAGCTAACTATGGCTACACCTTC.

Concerning this clone: Because the CDR3's place on the DNA is in doubt, the DNA is left out and the CDR3 is given as listed by TCRdb. Here the CDR3 reads CASSRVGPGANVLTF. The chain uses TRBV21-1 and TRBJ2-6; whether TRBD1, the table's D call, matches the DNA was not checked. TRBV21-1 is designated a pseudogene. From its first to its last residue, the CDR3 has 15 amino acids.

V usage is TRBV6-5 and J usage is TRBJ2-7; 9 nucleotides agree with TRBD1. J gave up 2 bases and V 4 bases, and 6 bases lay outside the gene matches. Germline CDR1 MNHEY, CDR2 SVGAGI. The CDR3 has 15 amino acids. The CDR3 DNA sequence: TGTGCCAGCAGTTCCCCCGGGACAGGGACCTACGAGCAGTACTTC. Protein product: CASSSPGTGTYEQYF.